This record covers a single TCR beta chain. It lacks a known antigen. Base qualities are missing; no much larger clone stands one base away. The roughly 39 donors, aged roughly 6 to 95 years, were systemically healthy Caucasian individuals from Russia. Each donor gave ten milliliters of peripheral blood, drawn into EDTA-treated Vacutainer tubes. Ficoll-Paque density-gradient centrifugation was used to isolate PBMCs, with at least 6 million per sample. Total RNA, at least 6 micrograms per sample, was extracted from PBMCs with Trizol reagent. Naive CD45RAhigh/CD27high T cell percentages were measured by flow cytometry on a PBMC aliquot from every donor. The germline V gene encodes CDR1 MNHEY and CDR2 SVGEGT. At the junction V is shortened by 7 bases and J by 0 bases; bases outside the gene matches: 5. The CDR3 goes from the cysteine to the phenylalanine over 16 residues. This entry keeps only the CDR3 DNA: 48 bases, framed from base 1.

The sample originates from a study of blood T cells in healthy people across ages (dated by TCRdb to about 2015). With regard to the full study: In model experiments, template switching captured about one uniquely barcoded TCR beta cDNA molecule for every two T cells. To avoid experimental bias, donors of different ages were randomly spread across the sequencing lanes. Donors were grouped into four age groups: young (average approximately 16 years), middle-aged (approximately 41), aged (about 60) and long-lived (about 90). For two donors (one aged 18 to 30 and one aged 80 or older), the study analyzed two additional independent replicas of 1 million unique cDNA reads from the same blood draw. Age-related changes in TCR beta repertoire diversity were measured in the study by deep sequencing normalized with unique cDNA molecular identifiers. Overall study outcomes, separate from this receptor: Compared with the aged group, the long-lived group had more naive CD4+ T cells, fewer expanded clones and increased TCR diversity, a pattern suggesting age selection. Since profiling was done on bulk unsorted PBMCs, naive and antigen-experienced compartments could not be conclusively compared. The CMV infection status of donors was not known, potentially confounding age-related changes in expanded clonotypes. As age increased, observed TCR beta diversity per million T cells dropped in a roughly linear way, and a significant reduction was already evident by age around 41. Estimates of total diversity based on one million sequenced T cells were regarded as lower bounds and as underestimates. A strong correlation was found between observed TCR beta diversity and the percentage of naive T cells measured by flow cytometry.

Library method: 5' RACE. Instrument used: Illumina HiSeq 2500. A second roughly 7 to 11 cycle PCR used a sample-barcoded 5' primer and a J-beta primer mix. Each TCR beta cDNA molecule received a unique molecular identifier from a template-switch 5' adaptor carrying 12 random nucleotides. At least 3 million CDR3-containing paired-end reads were obtained from each sample. First-strand cDNA was synthesized from all RNA with the Mint cDNA synthesis kit, primed by a TRBC-specific oligonucleotide. After uracil-DNA glycosylase treatment, a first 18-cycle PCR used universal primers M1SS and BC2_uni_R on all cDNA. The authors processed their data as follows. For normalization, 1 million high-quality reads were randomly selected from each sample, with every read carrying a distinct molecular identifier. Reads sharing molecular identifiers were discarded rather than binned into consensus sequences. MiTCR, with a Q25 quality threshold and the strictest error-elimination algorithm, was used for CDR3 identification, clonotype clustering and error correction. A nonparametric unseen species model with Euler transformation was used to estimate lower-bound total TCR beta diversity. The public reads were reanalyzed by TCRdb: fastp trimming at Q25, MiXCR alignment, in-frame beta chains only. A single entry per CDR3 protein holds the most common genes and DNA from its merged rows. The V and J calls reflect TCRdb's pipeline rather than the authors' work. Present in this sample are about 970,000 distinct CDR3 sequences, 51% of which were seen just once. Jointly, the top ten make up about a fifth of the sample.

The origin of this receptor is a woman aged 55 to 70 in good health. Source material: blood. The chain is assembled from TRBV6-2 or TRBV6-3 and TRBJ2-6; TRBD1 lines up with 8 middle nucleotides. The CDR3 protein is CASTKDRASGANVLTF. The DNA sequence is TGTGCCAGCACCAAGGACAGGGCCTCTGGGGCCAACGTCCTGACTTTC.